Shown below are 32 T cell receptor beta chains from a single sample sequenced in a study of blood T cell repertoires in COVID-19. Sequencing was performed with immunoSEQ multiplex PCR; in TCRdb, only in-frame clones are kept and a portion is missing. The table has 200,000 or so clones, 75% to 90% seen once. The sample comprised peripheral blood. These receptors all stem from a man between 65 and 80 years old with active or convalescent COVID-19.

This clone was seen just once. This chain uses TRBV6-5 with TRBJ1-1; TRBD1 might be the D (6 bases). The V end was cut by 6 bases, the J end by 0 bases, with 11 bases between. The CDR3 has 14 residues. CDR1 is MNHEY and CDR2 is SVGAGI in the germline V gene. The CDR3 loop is CASRRDNMNTEAFF. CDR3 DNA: TGTGCCAGCAGGAGGGACAACATGAACACTGAAGCTTTCTTT.

In DNA form, the CDR3 reads TGTGCCAGCAGTTTTATGACAGGGGGCTTGGGAACTGAAGCTTTCTTT. Amino acid sequence: CASSFMTGGLGTEAFF. The rearrangement joins TRBV28 to TRBJ1-1; 10 bases fit TRBD1. The CDR3 has 16 amino acids. Germline CDR1 and CDR2: MDHEN and SYDVKM. V was clipped by 3 bases and J by 5 bases; unmatched bases: 9.

CDR3 sequence (DNA): TGCAGTGCTAGTTCCAAGCGGGAGGAATCCTACGAGCAGTACTTC. Its translation is CSASSKREESYEQYF. The chain links TRBV20-1 to TRBJ2-7, with TRBD2 matching 9 bases. CDR3 length: 15 amino acids. Losses at the gene ends were 3 bases for V and 1 base for J; bases not matched to a gene: 7. Germline CDR1 reads DFQATT; CDR2 reads SNEGSKA (reference sequence).

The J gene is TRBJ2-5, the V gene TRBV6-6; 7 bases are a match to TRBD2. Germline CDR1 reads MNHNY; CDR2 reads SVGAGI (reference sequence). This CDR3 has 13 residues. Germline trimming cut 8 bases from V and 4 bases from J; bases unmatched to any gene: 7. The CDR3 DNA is TGTGCCAGCCGGGCTAGCGGTGGAGAGACCCAGTACTTC. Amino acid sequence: CASRASGGETQYF.

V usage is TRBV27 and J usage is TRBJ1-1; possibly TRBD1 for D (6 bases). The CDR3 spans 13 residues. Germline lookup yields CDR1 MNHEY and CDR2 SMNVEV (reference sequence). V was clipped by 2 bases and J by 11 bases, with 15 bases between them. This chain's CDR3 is CASSLGGQRLAFF. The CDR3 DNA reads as TGTGCCAGCAGTTTAGGGGGCCAGCGGTTGGCTTTCTTT.

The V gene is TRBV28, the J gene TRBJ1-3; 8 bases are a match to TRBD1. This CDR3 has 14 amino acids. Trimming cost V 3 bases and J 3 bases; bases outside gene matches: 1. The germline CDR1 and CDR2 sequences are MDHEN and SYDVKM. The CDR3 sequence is CASSFRGLGNTIYF. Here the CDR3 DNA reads TGTGCCAGCAGTTTCAGGGGGCTTGGAAACACCATATATTTT.

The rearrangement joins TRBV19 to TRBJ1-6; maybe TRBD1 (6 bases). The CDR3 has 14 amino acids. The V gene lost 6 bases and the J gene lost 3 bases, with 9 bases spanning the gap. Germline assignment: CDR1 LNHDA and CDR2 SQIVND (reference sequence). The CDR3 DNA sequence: TGTGCCAGTAGCGGACAGTACTATAATTCACCCCTCCACTTT. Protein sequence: CASSGQYYNSPLHF.

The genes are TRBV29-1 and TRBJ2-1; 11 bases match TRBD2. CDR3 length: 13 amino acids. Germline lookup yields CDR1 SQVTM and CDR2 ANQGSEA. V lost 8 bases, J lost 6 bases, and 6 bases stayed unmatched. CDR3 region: CSRTGTSGNEQFF. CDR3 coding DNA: TGCAGCCGTACCGGGACTAGCGGCAATGAGCAGTTCTTC.

The CDR3 DNA reads TGCGCCAGCAGCCAAGGCTACCGGGACAGGGGAACTAGCGGGAGATACAATGAGCAGTTCTTC. Its protein is CASSQGYRDRGTSGRYNEQFF. V is TRBV4-3 and J is TRBJ2-1; D perhaps matches TRBD2 (11 bases). Trimming cost V 1 base and J 4 bases, with 29 bases left between them. This CDR3 spans 21 amino acids. In germline, CDR1 is LGHNA, CDR2 YSLEER.

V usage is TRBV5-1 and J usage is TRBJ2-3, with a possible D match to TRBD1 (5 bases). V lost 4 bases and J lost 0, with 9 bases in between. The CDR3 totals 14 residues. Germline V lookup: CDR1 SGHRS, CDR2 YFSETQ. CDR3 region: CASSGQGSTDTQYF. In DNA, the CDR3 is TGCGCCAGCAGCGGGCAGGGTAGCACAGATACGCAGTATTTT. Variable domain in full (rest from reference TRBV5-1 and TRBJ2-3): KAGVTQTPRYLIKTRGQQVTLSCSPISGHRSVSWYQQTPGQGLQFLFEYFSETQRNKGNFPGRFSGRQFSNSRSEMNVSTLELGDSALYLCASSGQGSTDTQYFGPGTRLTVL.

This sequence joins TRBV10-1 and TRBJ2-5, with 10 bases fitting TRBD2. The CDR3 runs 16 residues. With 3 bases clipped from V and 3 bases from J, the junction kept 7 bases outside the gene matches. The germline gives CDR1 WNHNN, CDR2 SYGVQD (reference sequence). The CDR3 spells CASSDSGLAAKETQYF. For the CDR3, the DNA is TGCGCCAGCAGTGACTCAGGACTAGCGGCTAAAGAGACCCAGTACTTC.

This chain's CDR3 is CASRQGSGNTIYF. CDR3 sequence (DNA): TGTGCCAGCAGACAGGGCTCTGGAAACACCATATATTTT. This sequence joins TRBV25-1 and TRBJ1-3; D is possibly TRBD1 (6 bases). This CDR3 spans 13 amino acids. V lost 6 bases and J 0 bases, leaving 6 bases between the germline ends. Germline CDR1 reads MGHDK; CDR2 reads SYGVNS.

The CDR3 reads CASSFLASGGVSYNEQFF. In nucleotides, the CDR3 is TGTGCCAGCAGTTTCCTGGCTAGCGGGGGGGTATCCTACAATGAGCAGTTCTTC. The chain couples TRBV27 to TRBJ2-1, with TRBD2 matching over 12 bases. Germline loops: CDR1 MNHEY, CDR2 SMNVEV (reference sequence). The V and J ends lost 3 bases and 1 base, in that order; junction bases with no gene match: 7. CDR3 length equals 18 residues.

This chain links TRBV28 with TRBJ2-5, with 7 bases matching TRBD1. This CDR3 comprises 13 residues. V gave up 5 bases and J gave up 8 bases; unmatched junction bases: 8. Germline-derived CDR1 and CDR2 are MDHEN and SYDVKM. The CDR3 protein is CASSPQGDGTQYF. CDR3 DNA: TGTGCCAGCAGTCCCCAGGGGGACGGCACCCAGTACTTC.

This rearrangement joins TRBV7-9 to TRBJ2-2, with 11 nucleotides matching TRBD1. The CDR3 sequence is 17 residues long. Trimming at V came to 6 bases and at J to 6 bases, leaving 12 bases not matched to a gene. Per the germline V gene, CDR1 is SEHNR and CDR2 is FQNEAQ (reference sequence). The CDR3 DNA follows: TGTGCCAGCAGTCCCGACCGGACAGGGGGCGTTTCCGGGGAGCTGTTTTTT. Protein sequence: CASSPDRTGGVSGELFF.

The CDR3 loop is CASSRRDRTYEQYF. CDR3 nucleotides: TGTGCCAGCTCACGTCGGGACAGAACCTACGAGCAGTACTTC. J is TRBJ2-7 and V is TRBV18; 7 nucleotides agree with TRBD1. Germline-derived CDR1 and CDR2 are KGHSH and LQKENI. J gave up 2 bases and V 4 bases, and 5 bases lay outside the gene matches. The CDR3 runs 14 residues.

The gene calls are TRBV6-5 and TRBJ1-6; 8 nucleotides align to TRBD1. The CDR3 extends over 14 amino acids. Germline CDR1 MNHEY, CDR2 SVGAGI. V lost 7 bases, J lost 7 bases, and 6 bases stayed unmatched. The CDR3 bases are TGTGCCAGCAAACAGGGGGGTTTCAATTCACCCCTCCACTTT. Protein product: CASKQGGFNSPLHF.

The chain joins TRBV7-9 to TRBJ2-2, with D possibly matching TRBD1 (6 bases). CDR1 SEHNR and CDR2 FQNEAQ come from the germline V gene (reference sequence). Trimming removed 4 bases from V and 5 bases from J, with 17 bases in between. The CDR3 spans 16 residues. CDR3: CASSSRVGAGTGELFF. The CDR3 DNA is TGTGCCAGCAGCTCCCGTGTGGGGGCTGGAACCGGGGAGCTGTTTTTT.

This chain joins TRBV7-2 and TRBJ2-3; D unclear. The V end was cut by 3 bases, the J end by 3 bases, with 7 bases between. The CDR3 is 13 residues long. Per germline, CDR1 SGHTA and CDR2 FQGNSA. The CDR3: CASSFFGTDTQYF. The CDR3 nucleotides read TGTGCCAGCAGCTTTTTCGGGACAGATACGCAGTATTTT.

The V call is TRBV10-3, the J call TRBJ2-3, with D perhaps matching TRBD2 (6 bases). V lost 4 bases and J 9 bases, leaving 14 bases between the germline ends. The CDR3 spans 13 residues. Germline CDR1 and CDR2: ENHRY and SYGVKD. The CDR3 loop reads CAISGSASDTQYF. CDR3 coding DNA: TGTGCCATCAGTGGGTCGGCTAGCGACACGCAGTATTTT.

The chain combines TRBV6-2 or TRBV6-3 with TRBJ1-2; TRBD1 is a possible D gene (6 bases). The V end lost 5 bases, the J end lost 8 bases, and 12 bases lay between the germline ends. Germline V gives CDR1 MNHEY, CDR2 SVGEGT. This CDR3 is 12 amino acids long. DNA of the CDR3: TGTGCCAGCAGTGCACAGGGACAAGGCTACACCTTC. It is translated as CASSAQGQGYTF.

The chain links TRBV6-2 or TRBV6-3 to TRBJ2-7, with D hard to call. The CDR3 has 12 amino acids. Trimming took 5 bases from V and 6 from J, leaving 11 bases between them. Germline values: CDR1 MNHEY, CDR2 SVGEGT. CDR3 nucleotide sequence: TGTGCCAGCAGTACTACGAATTCCGAGCAGTACTTC. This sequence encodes CASSTTNSEQYF.

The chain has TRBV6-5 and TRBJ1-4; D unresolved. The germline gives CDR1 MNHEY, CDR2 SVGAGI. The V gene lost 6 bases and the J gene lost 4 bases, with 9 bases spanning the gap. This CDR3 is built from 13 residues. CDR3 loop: CASREVRNEKLFF. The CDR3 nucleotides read TGTGCCAGCAGAGAGGTCCGTAATGAAAAACTGTTTTTT.

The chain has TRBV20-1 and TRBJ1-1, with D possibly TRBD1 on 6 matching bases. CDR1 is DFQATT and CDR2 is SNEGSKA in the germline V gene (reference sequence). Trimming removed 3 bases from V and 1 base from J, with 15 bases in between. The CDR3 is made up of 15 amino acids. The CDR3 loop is CSASGSFRGNTEAFF. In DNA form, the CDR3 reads TGCAGTGCTAGTGGGTCTTTCAGGGGGAACACTGAAGCTTTCTTT.

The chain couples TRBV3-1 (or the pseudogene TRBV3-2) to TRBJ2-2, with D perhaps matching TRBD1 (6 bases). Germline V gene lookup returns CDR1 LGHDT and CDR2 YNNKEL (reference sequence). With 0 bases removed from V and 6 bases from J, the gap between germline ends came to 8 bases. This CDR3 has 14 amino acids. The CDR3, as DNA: TGTGCCAGCAGCCAAGAAGCAGGGGCCGGGGAGCTGTTTTTT. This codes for CASSQEAGAGELFF.

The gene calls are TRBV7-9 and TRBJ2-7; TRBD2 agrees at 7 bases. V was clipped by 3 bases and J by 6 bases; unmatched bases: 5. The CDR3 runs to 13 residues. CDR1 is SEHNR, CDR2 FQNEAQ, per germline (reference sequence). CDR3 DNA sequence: TGTGCCAGCAGCTTGGCGGGAGTTAGCGAGCAGTACTTC. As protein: CASSLAGVSEQYF.

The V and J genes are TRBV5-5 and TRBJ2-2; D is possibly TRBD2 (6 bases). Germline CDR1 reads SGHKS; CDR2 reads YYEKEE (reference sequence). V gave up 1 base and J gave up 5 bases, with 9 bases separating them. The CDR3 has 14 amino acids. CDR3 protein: CASSLLGGTGELFF. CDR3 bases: TGTGCCAGCAGCTTGTTGGGGGGTACCGGGGAGCTGTTTTTT.

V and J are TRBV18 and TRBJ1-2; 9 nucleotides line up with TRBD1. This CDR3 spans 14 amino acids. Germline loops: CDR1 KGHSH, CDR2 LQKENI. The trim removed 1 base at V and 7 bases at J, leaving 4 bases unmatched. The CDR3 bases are TGTGCCAGCTCACCACAGGGGACAGGGACTGGCTACACCTTC. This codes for CASSPQGTGTGYTF.

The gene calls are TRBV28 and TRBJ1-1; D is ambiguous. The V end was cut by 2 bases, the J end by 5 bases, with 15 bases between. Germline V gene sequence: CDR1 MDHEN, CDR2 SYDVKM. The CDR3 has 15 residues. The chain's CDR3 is CASSLDYPRETEAFF. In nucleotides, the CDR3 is TGTGCCAGCAGTTTAGACTACCCCCGGGAGACTGAAGCTTTCTTT.

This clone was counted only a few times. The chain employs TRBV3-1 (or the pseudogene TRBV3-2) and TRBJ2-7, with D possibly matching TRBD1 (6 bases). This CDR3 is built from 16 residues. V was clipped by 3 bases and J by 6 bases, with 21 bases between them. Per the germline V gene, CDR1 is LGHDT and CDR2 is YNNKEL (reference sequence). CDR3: CASSQTGLWSNSEQYF. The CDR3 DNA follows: TGTGCCAGCAGCCAGACAGGACTTTGGAGCAACAGCGAGCAGTACTTC.

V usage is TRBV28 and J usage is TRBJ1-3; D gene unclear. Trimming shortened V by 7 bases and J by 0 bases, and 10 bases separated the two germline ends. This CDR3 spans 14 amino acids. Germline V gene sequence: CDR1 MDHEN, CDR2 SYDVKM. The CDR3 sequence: CASTRASSGNTIYF. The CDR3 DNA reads TGTGCCAGCACACGAGCGAGCTCTGGAAACACCATATATTTT.

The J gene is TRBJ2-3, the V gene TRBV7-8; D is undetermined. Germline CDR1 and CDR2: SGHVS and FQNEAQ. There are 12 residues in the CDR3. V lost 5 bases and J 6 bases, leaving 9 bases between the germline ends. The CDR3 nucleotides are TGTGCCAGCAGCCCTAGTGTCGATACGCAGTATTTT. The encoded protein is CASSPSVDTQYF.